One T cell receptor (beta chain) is described in this entry. Its antigen is still unknown. Sequenced by immunoSEQ multiplex PCR; TCRdb stores in-frame clones only, minus some. The sample yields 75,000 to 95,000 clones, approximately 90% seen once. This sample was taken from a study of graft-versus-host responses after intestinal transplantation. Overall study: Every recipient underwent anti-thymocyte globulin induction, then tacrolimus and steroids for roughly 3 years. General study results and limits: Detected in recipient marrow were GvH clones, some of which were first observed in ileum or blood. The study associated peak circulating GvH clone levels with early post-transplant HvG declines. Graft-donor T cell macrochimerism coincided with high graft-versus-host to host-versus-graft clonal ratios in allografts.

After removal of 4 bases from V and 3 bases from J, the junction contained 4 bases not matched to a gene. Germline V gives CDR1 SGHRS, CDR2 YFSETQ. The CDR3 runs to 14 residues. This sample comprised unstimulated CD4+ T cells sorted from spleen or lymph node cells, obtained before transplant. The clonotype was recovered from a human donor who was the organ donor for an intestinal transplant. The chain has TRBV5-1 and TRBJ1-2; 9 bases match TRBD1. CDR3 residues: CASSRDRGDYGYTF. The CDR3 DNA reads TGCGCCAGCAGCCGTGACAGGGGGGACTATGGCTACACCTTC.